The entry below gives a single T cell receptor (beta chain) sequence along with its context. Germline CDR1 SGHVS, CDR2 FQNEAQ. V lost 5 bases to trimming and J lost 7 bases, with 13 bases between them. The CDR3 spans 13 residues. This sample is part of a study of blood T cells in healthy people across ages. A sample-barcoded 5' primer and a J-beta primer mix were used in a second PCR of roughly 7 to 11 cycles. TCRdb re-called the 5' RACE reads with MiXCR, one entry per CDR3 protein. The table shows about 1 million distinct CDR3 sequences, with under 55% occurring only once. The extraction recovered at least 6 micrograms of total RNA per sample.

Input material: blood. The source is a woman aged 60-70 years in good health. The chain is built from TRBV7-8 and TRBJ2-3, with D hard to call. This CDR3 is CASSIGPLYTQYF. The DNA of the CDR3 is TGTGCCAGCAGCATAGGACCACTCTATACGCAGTATTTT.